These 31 T cell receptor beta chains were all obtained from the same sample, sequenced in a study of metastatic and nonmetastatic thyroid tumors. Among the patients, none had received any treatment before thyroid surgery. TCRdb re-clonotyped the PCR reads via MiXCR. The table records around 26,000 clones, less than 15% of them present only once. Sample: blood. The receptors stem from a female donor with papillary thyroid cancer or a benign thyroid nodule (not recorded which). Some clones in this sample may be carry-over from other donors' samples.

In its sample, this clone ranks as large (0.1 to 1%). This chain connects TRBV6-1 to TRBJ2-7, with TRBD2 identical over 9 bases. This CDR3 is built from 13 residues. J gave up 4 bases and V 2 bases, and 0 bases lay outside the gene matches. Germline assignment: CDR1 MNHNS and CDR2 SASEGT. The CDR3 is CASSELAGYEQYF. The DNA for the CDR3 is TGTGCCAGCAGTGAACTAGCGGGGTACGAGCAGTACTTC.

A few counts support this clone. A much larger clone differs by one base, so this may be a read error. J is TRBJ1-4 and V is TRBV5-4, with TRBD1 matching over 7 bases. Germline CDR1 SGHNT, CDR2 YYREEE (reference sequence). The V and J ends lost 3 bases and 7 bases, in that order; junction bases with no gene match: 6. The CDR3 is made up of 14 amino acids. The CDR3 here is CASSSRGGCEKLFF. The CDR3 DNA reads TGTGCCAGCAGCTCCAGGGGGGGCTGTGAAAAACTGTTTTTT.

This clone was counted ten times or more. The chain employs TRBV5-1 and TRBJ1-1; D remains unclear. The CDR3 consists of 15 residues. Looked up from germline, CDR1 is SGHRS and CDR2 is YFSETQ. V lost 0 bases and J lost 0, with 9 bases in between. The DNA for the CDR3 is TGCGCCAGCAGCTTGGGCTCGAACATGAACACTGAAGCTTTCTTT. Translated, it gives CASSLGSNMNTEAFF.

This clone was seen many times. V usage is TRBV30 and J usage is TRBJ2-5; D perhaps matches TRBD1 (5 bases). This CDR3 contains 13 residues. Germline lookup yields CDR1 GTSNPN and CDR2 SVGIG (reference sequence). V dropped 3 bases and J dropped 5 bases, with 13 bases sitting between them. CDR3 nucleotides: TGTGCCTGGAGGATGGTCCCAGGGGAGACCCAGTACTTC. It yields the protein CAWRMVPGETQYF.

This clone was seen ten or more times. This chain links TRBV19 with TRBJ2-4, with D possibly being TRBD2 (6 bases). The CDR3 loop spans 13 amino acids. V dropped 3 bases and J dropped 15 bases, with 18 bases sitting between them. Germline CDR1 reads LNHDA; CDR2 reads SQIVND (reference sequence). CDR3 sequence reads: CASSIGYSGAMYF. The CDR3 DNA follows: TGTGCCAGTAGTATTGGTTATAGCGGAGCGATGTACTTC. The full variable domain, with the rest looked up from reference TRBV19 and TRBJ2-4, is DGGITQSPKYLFRKEGQNVTLSCEQNLNHDAMYWYRQDPGQGLRLIYYSQIVNDFQKGDIAEGYSVSREKKESFPLTVTSAQKNPTAFYLCASSIGYSGAMYFGAGTRLSVL.

The chain joins TRBV20-1 to TRBJ2-1, with 10 positions matching TRBD2. The germline gives CDR1 DFQATT, CDR2 SNEGSKA (reference sequence). V trimming: 5 bases; J trimming: 6 bases; junction bases outside the gene matches: 7. The CDR3 loop spans 14 amino acids. Here the CDR3 DNA reads TGCAGTGCTCCCCCTCTAGCGGGGGCCAATGAGCAGTTCTTC. Its translation is CSAPPLAGANEQFF.

The gene calls are TRBV19 and TRBJ2-5; no firm D call. The J call may be faulty, since TRBJ2-1 better matches the DNA end. The CDR3 is made up of 11 amino acids. Germline V gene sequence: CDR1 LNHDA, CDR2 SQIVND (reference sequence). This CDR3 is CASSIDSNQFF. CDR3 nucleotides: TGTGCCAGTAGTATAGATTCAAACCAGTTCTTC.

Many counts were recorded for this clone. Other nucleotide sequences from this sample produce the same CDR3. The chain joins TRBV10-3 to TRBJ1-2; no firm D call. This CDR3 is 14 amino acids long. The germline V gene encodes CDR1 ENHRY and CDR2 SYGVKD. Trimming took off 6 bases at V and 6 bases at J, with 17 bases between the two ends. The DNA of the CDR3 is TGTGCCATCAGGGAACAAGGAATTGGGGATGGCTACACCTTC. Protein product: CAIREQGIGDGYTF.

The table lists this clone with a few counts. The junction does not match germline at one end; this may be a read error. This sequence joins TRBV2 and TRBJ2-1; D is undetermined. Germline CDR1 is SNHLY and CDR2 is FYNNEI. This CDR3 is built from 13 residues. The CDR3 protein is CAGSGVAVKGQFF. The DNA of the CDR3 is TGTGCCGGCAGTGGGGTGGCAGTGAAAGGGCAGTTCTTC.

About this clone itself: At one of its ends the junction is not consistent with the germline gene, which may arise from a read error. The chain employs TRBV6-2 or TRBV6-3 and TRBJ2-7; a weak D match, TRBD2 (6 bases). The CDR3 is 16 residues long. The V gene's germline CDR1 is MNHEY and CDR2 SVGEGT. CDR3: CASSYSGLEGHYGQYF. The DNA of the CDR3 is TGTGCCAGCAGTTACTCAGGGCTGGAGGGCCACTACGGGCAGTACTTC.

A few counts support this clone. This sequence joins TRBV28 and TRBJ2-7; TRBD1 aligns across 12 bases. The CDR3 is made up of 19 amino acids. After removal of 2 bases from V and 5 bases from J, the junction contained 16 bases not matched to a gene. Germline lookup yields CDR1 MDHEN and CDR2 SYDVKM. Here the CDR3 DNA reads TGTGCCAGCAGTTTAGAGTTTGGGACAGGGGGCGCGTGGGACCACGAGCAGTACTTC. It codes for CASSLEFGTGGAWDHEQYF.

This clone was detected many times. Because the CDR3's place on the DNA is in doubt, the DNA is left out and the CDR3 is given as listed by TCRdb. At the DNA level, this CDR3 is encoded by other sequences in the same sample as well. J is TRBJ2-1 and V is TRBV20-1; the DNA was not compared with TRBD1, the D call given in the table. Germline V gene lookup returns CDR1 DFQATT and CDR2 SNEGSKA (reference sequence). The length of the CDR3 is 13 amino acids, counting both ends. This CDR3 is CSVGGGAYNEQFF.

In its sample, this clone was seen many times. The chain combines TRBV11-2 with TRBJ2-1, with 11 bases aligning to TRBD2. Germline lookup yields CDR1 SGHAT and CDR2 FQNNGV. The junction had 14 bases not matched to a gene; V was cut back by 1 base and J by 9 bases. CDR3 length: 18 residues. CDR3 protein: CASSLVSSLAGVYFEQFF. As DNA, the CDR3 is TGTGCCAGCAGCTTAGTATCCTCACTAGCGGGAGTCTATTTTGAGCAGTTCTTC.

A word on this clone: It may be a read error: a sequence one base away is much more abundant. The chain combines TRBV2 with TRBJ2-5; 10 bases line up with TRBD1. The germline CDR1 and CDR2 sequences are SNHLY and FYNNEI. This CDR3 is 14 amino acids long. CDR3 sequence: CASTRDRGEDTQYF. CDR3 DNA sequence: TGTGCCAGCACCCGGGACAGGGGAGAAGATACCCAGTACTTC.

This clone was seen at least ten times. The rearrangement links TRBV20-1 to TRBJ2-1; D is unresolved. Germline assignment: CDR1 DFQATT and CDR2 SNEGSKA (reference sequence). CDR3 size: 14 residues. V lost 2 bases, J lost 3 bases, and 11 bases lay in between. CDR3 protein: CSARPQGYYNEQFF. DNA for the CDR3: TGCAGTGCTAGACCTCAAGGGTACTACAATGAGCAGTTCTTC.

This clone occurred many times. The same CDR3 arises from other DNA sequences in this sample as well. The chain joins TRBV20-1 to TRBJ1-6, with 9 bases identical to TRBD1. Germline V gene sequence: CDR1 DFQATT, CDR2 SNEGSKA (reference sequence). This CDR3 comprises 14 residues. With V trimmed by 6 bases and J by 9 bases, 9 bases remained unmatched. CDR3 in amino acids: CSATDRGLVSPLHF. The CDR3 nucleotides are TGCAGTGCAACGGACAGGGGACTTGTTTCACCCCTCCACTTT.

This clone was counted many times. The chain couples TRBV11-1 to TRBJ1-4; 8 bases map to TRBD1. The CDR3 runs to 15 residues. V trimming: 5 bases; J trimming: 7 bases; junction bases outside the gene matches: 9. CDR1 is SGHAT and CDR2 is FQDESV in the germline V gene (reference sequence). CDR3 coding DNA: TGTGCCAGCAGCGTCCTAAGGACAGGGAGTGAAAAACTGTTTTTT. The encoded protein is CASSVLRTGSEKLFF.

The sample holds many counts of this clone. The CDR3 reads CAWSISQNTEAFF. Here the CDR3 DNA reads TGTGCCTGGAGTATTTCCCAGAACACTGAAGCTTTCTTT. The rearrangement uses TRBV30 and TRBJ1-1; D gene unclear. Germline CDR1 is GTSNPN and CDR2 is SVGIG (reference sequence). The length of the CDR3 is 13 residues. V lost 2 bases and J 1 base, leaving 8 bases between the germline ends.

In this sample, this clone turned up many times. The V and J genes are TRBV13 and TRBJ2-3; D uncertain. The V end was cut by 0 bases, the J end by 4 bases, with 5 bases between. The CDR3 runs to 13 residues. Germline CDR1 and CDR2: PRHDT and FYEKMQ (reference sequence). Here the CDR3 DNA reads TGTGCCAGCAGCTTAGGTGGCTCAGATACGCAGTATTTT. Translating gives CASSLGGSDTQYF.

The sample holds many counts of this clone. This rearrangement joins TRBV11-1 to TRBJ2-3, with 8 nucleotides matching TRBD2. There are 15 residues in the CDR3. After removal of 1 base from V and 2 bases from J, the junction contained 2 bases not matched to a gene. Germline V gene data show CDR1 as SGHAT and CDR2 as FQDESV (reference sequence). CDR3 DNA sequence: TGTGCCAGCAGCTTAGTACTAGCGGCCACAGATACGCAGTATTTT. As protein: CASSLVLAATDTQYF.

A remark on this clone: The junction departs from germline at one end; a sequencing error may be responsible. This chain links TRBV7-3 with TRBJ2-2; D may be TRBD2 (5 bases). The CDR3 has 19 residues. Germline values: CDR1 SGHTA, CDR2 FQGTGA. CDR3 loop: CASSLTLRQVGSNTGELLF. The CDR3 nucleotides are TGTGCCAGCAGCCTGACCTTACGACAAGTCGGATCGAACACCGGGGAGCTGCTTTTT. The full variable domain, its missing parts supplied by reference TRBV7-3 and TRBJ2-2, is GAGVSQTPSNKVTEKGKYVELRCDPISGHTALYWYRQSLGQGPEFLIYFQGTGAADDSGLPNDRFFAVRPEGSVSTLKIQRTERGDSAVYLCASSLTLRQVGSNTGELLFGEGSRLTVL.

Worth noting for this clone: One end of the junction varies from germline; a read error may be responsible. The identical CDR3 is also encoded by other nucleotide sequences in the sample. The V call is TRBV20-1, the J call TRBJ2-5; D is tentatively TRBD1 or TRBD2 (6 bases each). CDR3 length equals 15 residues. Germline V gene data show CDR1 as DFQATT and CDR2 as SNEGSKA (reference sequence). In DNA, the CDR3 is TGCAGTGCGAGTAGCCCGTTAGGGGGGCCAGGGGCCCAATACTTC. It translates to CSASSPLGGPGAQYF.

Many counts were recorded for this clone. The chain is built from TRBV10-3 and TRBJ2-7; D perhaps matches TRBD1 (7 bases). CDR3 length: 14 residues. CDR1 is ENHRY and CDR2 is SYGVKD in the germline V gene. The V end lost 4 bases, the J end lost 1 base, and 11 bases lay between the germline ends. The CDR3 sequence is CAISAGGQSYEQYF. The CDR3 DNA sequence: TGTGCCATCAGTGCAGGGGGGCAGTCCTACGAGCAGTACTTC.

This clone was detected ten times or more. The V call is TRBV6-1, the J call TRBJ2-5; D uncertain. CDR1 is MNHNS, CDR2 SASEGT, per germline. The CDR3 sequence is 16 residues long. V lost 4 bases and J lost 2, with 17 bases in between. The CDR3 DNA reads as TGTGCCAGCAGTGTGAAACACGACCCCCCACAAGAGACCCAGTACTTC. It codes for CASSVKHDPPQETQYF.

This clone was observed many times. The CDR3 loop is CASSFGGLDNQPQHF. The CDR3 coding sequence is TGTGCCAGCAGTTTCGGTGGGCTCGATAATCAGCCCCAGCATTTT. This chain uses TRBV2 with TRBJ1-5; D ambiguous. V dropped 5 bases and J dropped 4 bases, with 15 bases sitting between them. This CDR3 has 15 residues. Looked up from germline, CDR1 is SNHLY and CDR2 is FYNNEI.

The table lists this clone with many counts. The V call is TRBV13, the J call TRBJ2-7; D unresolved. The V gene's germline CDR1 is PRHDT and CDR2 FYEKMQ (reference sequence). The CDR3 loop spans 15 amino acids. V lost 4 bases, J lost 0 bases, and 13 bases lay in between. The CDR3 sequence is CASSSKHLPSYEQYF. The CDR3 DNA is TGTGCCAGCAGCTCCAAACATCTACCCTCCTACGAGCAGTACTTC. Looking up the rest from reference TRBV13 and TRBJ2-7 gives the full variable domain: AAGVIQSPRHLIKEKRETATLKCYPIPRHDTVYWYQQGPGQDPQFLISFYEKMQSDKGSIPDRFSAQQFSDYHSELNMSSLELGDSALYFCASSSKHLPSYEQYFGPGTRLTVT.

At least ten counts were recorded for this clone. Other DNA sequences in this sample translate to the same CDR3. CDR3 bases: TGTGCCAGTAGGCGAGCGGGGGTCTACAATGAGCAGTTCTTC. Translating it yields CASRRAGVYNEQFF. This chain uses TRBV19 with TRBJ2-1, with 8 bases fitting TRBD2. The junction had 4 bases not matched to a gene; V was cut back by 6 bases and J by 3 bases. There are 14 residues in the CDR3. The germline V gene has CDR1 LNHDA and CDR2 SQIVND (reference sequence).

J is TRBJ1-1 and V is TRBV5-1, with a tentative D call TRBD1 (6 bases). From germline, CDR1 is SGHRS and CDR2 YFSETQ. The V end was cut by 4 bases, the J end by 1 base, with 8 bases between. This CDR3 is 13 amino acids long. The CDR3 region is CASSRGTNTEAFF. The CDR3 nucleotides are TGCGCCAGCAGCAGGGGGACGAACACTGAAGCTTTCTTT. The whole variable domain, remainder taken from reference TRBV5-1 and TRBJ1-1, is KAGVTQTPRYLIKTRGQQVTLSCSPISGHRSVSWYQQTPGQGLQFLFEYFSETQRNKGNFPGRFSGRQFSNSRSEMNVSTLELGDSALYLCASSRGTNTEAFFGQGTRLTVV.

This clone occurred many times. This chain joins TRBV28 and TRBJ2-3; possibly TRBD2 for D (6 bases). This CDR3 spans 13 amino acids. CDR1 and CDR2 (germline): MDHEN, SYDVKM. The V end lost 4 bases, the J end lost 1 base, and 6 bases lay between the germline ends. The CDR3 sequence is CASSWEGTDTQYF. CDR3 coding DNA: TGTGCCAGCAGTTGGGAGGGCACAGATACGCAGTATTTT.

The J gene is TRBJ2-7, the V gene TRBV30, with D maybe TRBD1 (7 bases). Germline CDR1 and CDR2: GTSNPN and SVGIG (reference sequence). Trimming cost V 3 bases and J 2 bases, with 17 bases left between them. CDR3 length: 15 residues. The CDR3 sequence: CAWRRGAGGPYEQYF. The CDR3 region has the DNA TGTGCCTGGAGGAGAGGGGCAGGGGGGCCCTACGAGCAGTACTTC.

This clone is medium-sized within its sample. The chain couples TRBV5-1 to TRBJ1-1; TRBD1 matches 11 bases. Trimming took 4 bases from V and 1 from J; bases not matched to a gene: 9. This CDR3 has 17 residues. Germline-derived CDR1 and CDR2 are SGHRS and YFSETQ. As DNA, the CDR3 is TGCGCCAGCAGCACAACTAGGACAGGGGGCGGGAACACTGAAGCTTTCTTT. It encodes CASSTTRTGGGNTEAFF.